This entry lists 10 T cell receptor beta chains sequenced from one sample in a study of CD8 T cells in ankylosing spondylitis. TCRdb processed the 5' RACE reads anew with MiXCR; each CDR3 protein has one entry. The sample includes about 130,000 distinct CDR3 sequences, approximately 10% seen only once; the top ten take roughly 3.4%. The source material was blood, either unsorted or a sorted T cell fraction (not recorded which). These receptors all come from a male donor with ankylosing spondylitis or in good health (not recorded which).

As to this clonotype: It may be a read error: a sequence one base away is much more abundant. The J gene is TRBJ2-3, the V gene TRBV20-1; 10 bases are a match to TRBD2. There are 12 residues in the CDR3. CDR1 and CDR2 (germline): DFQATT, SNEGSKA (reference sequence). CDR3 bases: TGCAGTTCTAGCGGGAGTACAGATACGCAGTATTTT. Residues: CSSSGSTDTQYF.

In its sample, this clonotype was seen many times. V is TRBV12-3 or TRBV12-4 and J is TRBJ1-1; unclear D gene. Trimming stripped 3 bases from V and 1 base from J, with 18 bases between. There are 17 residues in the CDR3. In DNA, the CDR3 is TGTGCCAGCAGTTTCTTAGTGTTAACGGGTTCGAACACTGAAGCTTTCTTT. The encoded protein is CASSFLVLTGSNTEAFF.

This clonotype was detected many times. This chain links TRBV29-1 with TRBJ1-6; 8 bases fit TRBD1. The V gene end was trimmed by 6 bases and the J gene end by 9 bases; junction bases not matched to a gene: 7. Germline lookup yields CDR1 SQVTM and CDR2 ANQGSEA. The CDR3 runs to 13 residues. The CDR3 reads CSVFTGGSSPLHF. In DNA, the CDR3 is TGCAGCGTATTTACAGGGGGATCTTCACCCCTCCACTTT. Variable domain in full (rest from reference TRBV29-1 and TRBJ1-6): SAVISQKPSRDICQRGTSLTIQCQVDSQVTMMFWYRQQPGQSLTLIATANQGSEATYESGFVIDKFPISRPNLTFSTLTVSNMSPEDSSIYLCSVFTGGSSPLHFGNGTRLTVT.

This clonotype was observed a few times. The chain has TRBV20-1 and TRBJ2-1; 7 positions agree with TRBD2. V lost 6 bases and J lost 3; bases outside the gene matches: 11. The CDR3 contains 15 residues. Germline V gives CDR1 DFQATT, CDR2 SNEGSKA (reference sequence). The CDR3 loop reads CSAPRPLAHYNEQFF. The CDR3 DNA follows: TGCAGTGCCCCTCGGCCACTAGCGCACTACAATGAGCAGTTCTTC.

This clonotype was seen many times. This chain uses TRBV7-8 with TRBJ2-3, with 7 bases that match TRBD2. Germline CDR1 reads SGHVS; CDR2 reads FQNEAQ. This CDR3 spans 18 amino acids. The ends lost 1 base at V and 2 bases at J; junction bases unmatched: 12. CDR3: CASSLEGLAEYPTDTQYF. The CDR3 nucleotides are TGTGCCAGCAGCTTAGAAGGGCTAGCGGAATACCCCACAGATACGCAGTATTTT.

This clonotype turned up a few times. The CDR3 protein is CASSQDLRQQAKNIQYF. CDR3 nucleotides: TGCGCCAGCAGCCAAGATCTCAGACAACAAGCCAAAAACATTCAGTACTTC. The chain couples TRBV4-3 to TRBJ2-4; D gene ambiguous. Germline CDR1 is LGHNA and CDR2 is YSLEER. The CDR3 extends over 17 amino acids. V was clipped by 0 bases and J by 0 bases, with 12 bases between them.

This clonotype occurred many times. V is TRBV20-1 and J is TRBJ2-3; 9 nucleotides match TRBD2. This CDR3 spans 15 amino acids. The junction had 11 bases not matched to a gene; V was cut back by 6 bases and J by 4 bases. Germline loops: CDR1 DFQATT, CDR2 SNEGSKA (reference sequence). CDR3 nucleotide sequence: TGCAGTGCAAAAATTAGCGGGAGAACCCCAGATACGCAGTATTTT. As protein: CSAKISGRTPDTQYF.

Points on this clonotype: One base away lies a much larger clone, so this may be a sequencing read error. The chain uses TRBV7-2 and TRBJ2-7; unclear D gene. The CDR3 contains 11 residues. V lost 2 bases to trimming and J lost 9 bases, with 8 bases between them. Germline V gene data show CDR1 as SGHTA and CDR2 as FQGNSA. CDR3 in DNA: TGTGCCAGCAGCTTAATGCAGGCGCAGTACTTC. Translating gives CASSLMQAQYF.

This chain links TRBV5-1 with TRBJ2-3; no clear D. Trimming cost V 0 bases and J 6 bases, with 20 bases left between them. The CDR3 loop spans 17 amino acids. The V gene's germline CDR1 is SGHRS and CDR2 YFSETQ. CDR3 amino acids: CASSLADTLRFQDTQYF. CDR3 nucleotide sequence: TGCGCCAGCAGCTTGGCGGATACGCTTCGGTTTCAGGATACGCAGTATTTT.

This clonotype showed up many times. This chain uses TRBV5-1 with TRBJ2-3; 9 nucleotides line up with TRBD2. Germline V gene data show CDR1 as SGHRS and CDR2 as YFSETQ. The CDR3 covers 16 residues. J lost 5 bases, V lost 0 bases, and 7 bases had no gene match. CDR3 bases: TGCGCCAGCAGCTTGGTAGCGGGAGATGGTGAAGATACGCAGTATTTT. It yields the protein CASSLVAGDGEDTQYF.